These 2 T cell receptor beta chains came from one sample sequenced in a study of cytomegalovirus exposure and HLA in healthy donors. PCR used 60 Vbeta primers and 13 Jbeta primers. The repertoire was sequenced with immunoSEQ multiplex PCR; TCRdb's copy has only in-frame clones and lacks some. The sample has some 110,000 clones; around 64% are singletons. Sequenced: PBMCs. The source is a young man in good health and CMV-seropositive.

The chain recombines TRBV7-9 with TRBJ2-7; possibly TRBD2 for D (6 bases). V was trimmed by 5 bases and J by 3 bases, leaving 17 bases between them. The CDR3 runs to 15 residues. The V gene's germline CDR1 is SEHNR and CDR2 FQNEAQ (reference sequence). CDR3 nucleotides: TGTGCCAGCAGCCGTATAGCGGTGGGGGACTACGAGCAGTACTTC. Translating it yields CASSRIAVGDYEQYF.

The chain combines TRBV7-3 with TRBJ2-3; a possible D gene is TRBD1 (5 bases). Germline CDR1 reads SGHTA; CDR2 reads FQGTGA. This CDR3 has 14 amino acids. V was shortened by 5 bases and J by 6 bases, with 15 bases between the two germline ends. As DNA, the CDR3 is TGTGCCAGCAGCCCCCGATCAGGGCGGGATACGCAGTATTTT. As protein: CASSPRSGRDTQYF.